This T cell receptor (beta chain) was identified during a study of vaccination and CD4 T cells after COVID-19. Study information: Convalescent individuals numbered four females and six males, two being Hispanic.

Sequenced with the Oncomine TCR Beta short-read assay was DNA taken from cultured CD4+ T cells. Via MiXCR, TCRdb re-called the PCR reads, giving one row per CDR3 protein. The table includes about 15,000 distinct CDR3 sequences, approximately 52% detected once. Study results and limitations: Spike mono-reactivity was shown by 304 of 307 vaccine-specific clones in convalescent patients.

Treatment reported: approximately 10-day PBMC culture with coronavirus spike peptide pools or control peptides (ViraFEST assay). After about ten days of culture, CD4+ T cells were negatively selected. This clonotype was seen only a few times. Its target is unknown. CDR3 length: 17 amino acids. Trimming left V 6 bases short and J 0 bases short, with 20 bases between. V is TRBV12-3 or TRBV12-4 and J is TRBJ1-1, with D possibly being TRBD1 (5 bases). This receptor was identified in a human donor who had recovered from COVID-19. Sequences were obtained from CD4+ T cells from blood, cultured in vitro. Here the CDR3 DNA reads TGTGCCAGCAGCCCACCGCCCGTGGCAGGGATGAACACTGAAGCTTTCTTT. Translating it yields CASSPPPVAGMNTEAFF.